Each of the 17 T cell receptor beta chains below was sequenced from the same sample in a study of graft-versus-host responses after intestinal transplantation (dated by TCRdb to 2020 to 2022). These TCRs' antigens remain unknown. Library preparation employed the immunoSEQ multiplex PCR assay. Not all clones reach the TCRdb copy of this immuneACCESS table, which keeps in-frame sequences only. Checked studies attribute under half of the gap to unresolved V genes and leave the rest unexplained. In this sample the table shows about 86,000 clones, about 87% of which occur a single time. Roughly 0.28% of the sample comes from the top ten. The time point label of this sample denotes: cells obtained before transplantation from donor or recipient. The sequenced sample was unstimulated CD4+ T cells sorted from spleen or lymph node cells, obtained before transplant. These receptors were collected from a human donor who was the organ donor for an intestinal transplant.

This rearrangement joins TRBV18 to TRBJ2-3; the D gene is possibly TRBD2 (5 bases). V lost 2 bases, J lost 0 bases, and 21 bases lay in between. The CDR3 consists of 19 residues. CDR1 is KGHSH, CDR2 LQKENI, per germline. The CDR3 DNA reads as TGTGCCAGCTCACCAATTCGTAGTGGACGGGGAGTTAGCACAGATACGCAGTATTTT. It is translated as CASSPIRSGRGVSTDTQYF.

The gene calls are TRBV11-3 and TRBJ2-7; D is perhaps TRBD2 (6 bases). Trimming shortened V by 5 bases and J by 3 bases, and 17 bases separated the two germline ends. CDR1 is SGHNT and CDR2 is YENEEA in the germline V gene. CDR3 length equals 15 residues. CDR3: CASSPSSEGLYEQYF. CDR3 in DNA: TGTGCCAGCAGCCCTTCTAGCGAAGGACTCTACGAGCAGTACTTC.

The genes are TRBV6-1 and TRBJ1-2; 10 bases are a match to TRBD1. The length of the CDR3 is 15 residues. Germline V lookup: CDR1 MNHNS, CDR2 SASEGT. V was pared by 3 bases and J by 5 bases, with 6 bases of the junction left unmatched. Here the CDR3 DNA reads TGTGCCAGCAGTGATAGGACAGGGGGAAGGTATGGCTACACCTTC. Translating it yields CASSDRTGGRYGYTF.

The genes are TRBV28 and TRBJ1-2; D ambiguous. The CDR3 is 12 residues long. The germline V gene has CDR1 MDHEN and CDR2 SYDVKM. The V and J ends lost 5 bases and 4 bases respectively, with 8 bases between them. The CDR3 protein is CASSPASYGYTF. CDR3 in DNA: TGTGCCAGCAGTCCCGCTAGCTATGGCTACACCTTC.

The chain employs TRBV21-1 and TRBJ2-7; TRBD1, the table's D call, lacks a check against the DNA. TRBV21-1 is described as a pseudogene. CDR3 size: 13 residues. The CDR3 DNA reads TGTGCCAGCAGCCCAGGGGGTTCCTACGAGCAGTACTTC. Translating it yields CASSPGGSYEQYF.

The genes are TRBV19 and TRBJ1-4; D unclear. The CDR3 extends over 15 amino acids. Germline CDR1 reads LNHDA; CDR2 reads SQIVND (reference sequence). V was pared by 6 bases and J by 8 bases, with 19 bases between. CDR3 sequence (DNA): TGTGCCAGTAGACTGGGCCAGGCCGGGGAGGAAAAACTGTTTTTT. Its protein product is CASRLGQAGEEKLFF. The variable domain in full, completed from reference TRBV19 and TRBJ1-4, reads DGGITQSPKYLFRKEGQNVTLSCEQNLNHDAMYWYRQDPGQGLRLIYYSQIVNDFQKGDIAEGYSVSREKKESFPLTVTSAQKNPTAFYLCASRLGQAGEEKLFFGSGTQLSVL.

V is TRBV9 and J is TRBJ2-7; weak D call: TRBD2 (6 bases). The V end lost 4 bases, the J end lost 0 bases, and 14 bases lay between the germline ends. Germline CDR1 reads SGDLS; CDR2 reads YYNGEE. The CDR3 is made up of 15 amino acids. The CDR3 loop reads CASSPRRGSSYEQYF. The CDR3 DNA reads TGTGCCAGCAGCCCCCGTCGGGGGAGCTCCTACGAGCAGTACTTC.

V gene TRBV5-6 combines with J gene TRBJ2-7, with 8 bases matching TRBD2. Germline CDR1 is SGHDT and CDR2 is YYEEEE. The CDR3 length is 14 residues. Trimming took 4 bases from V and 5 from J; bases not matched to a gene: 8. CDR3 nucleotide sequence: TGTGCCAGCAGCCTGCGGGGGGCCGCCAACGAGCAGTACTTC. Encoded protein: CASSLRGAANEQYF. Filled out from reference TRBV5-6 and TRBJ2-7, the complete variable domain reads DAGVTQSPTHLIKTRGQQVTLRCSPKSGHDTVSWYQQALGQGPQFIFQYYEEEERQRGNFPDRFSGHQFPNYSSELNVNALLLGDSALYLCASSLRGAANEQYFGPGTRLTVT.

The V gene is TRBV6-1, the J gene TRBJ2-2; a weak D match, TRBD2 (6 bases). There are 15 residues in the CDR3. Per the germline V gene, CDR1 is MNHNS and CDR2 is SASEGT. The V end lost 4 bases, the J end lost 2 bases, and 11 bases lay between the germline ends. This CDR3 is CASSVLGLNTGELFF. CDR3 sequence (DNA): TGTGCCAGCAGTGTATTAGGACTAAACACCGGGGAGCTGTTTTTT.

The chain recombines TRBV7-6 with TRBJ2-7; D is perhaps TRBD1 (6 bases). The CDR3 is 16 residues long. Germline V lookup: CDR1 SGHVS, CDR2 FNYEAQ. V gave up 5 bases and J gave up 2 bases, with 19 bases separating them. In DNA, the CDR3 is TGTGCCAGCAGCCCAGGACAGTTCGGGGCCCCCTACGAGCAGTACTTC. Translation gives CASSPGQFGAPYEQYF.

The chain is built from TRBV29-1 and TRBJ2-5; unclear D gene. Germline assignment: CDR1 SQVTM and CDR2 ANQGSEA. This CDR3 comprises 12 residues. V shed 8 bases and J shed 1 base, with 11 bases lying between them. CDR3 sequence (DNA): TGCAGCACCCGCCGCAGCCAAGAGACCCAGTACTTC. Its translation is CSTRRSQETQYF.

This chain's CDR3 is CATSKGITDTQYF. The CDR3 bases are TGTGCCACCAGCAAGGGGATCACAGATACGCAGTATTTT. The chain has TRBV15 and TRBJ2-3, with D tentatively TRBD1 (5 bases). The germline V gene encodes CDR1 LNHNV and CDR2 YYDKDF (reference sequence). V lost 4 bases and J lost 2, with 7 bases in between. This CDR3 comprises 13 residues.

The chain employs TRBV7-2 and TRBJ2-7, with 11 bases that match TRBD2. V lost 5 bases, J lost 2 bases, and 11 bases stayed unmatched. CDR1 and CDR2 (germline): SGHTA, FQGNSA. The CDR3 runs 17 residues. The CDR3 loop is CASSTRNVAGGTYEQYF. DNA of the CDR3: TGTGCCAGCAGCACACGGAATGTAGCGGGAGGGACCTACGAGCAGTACTTC.

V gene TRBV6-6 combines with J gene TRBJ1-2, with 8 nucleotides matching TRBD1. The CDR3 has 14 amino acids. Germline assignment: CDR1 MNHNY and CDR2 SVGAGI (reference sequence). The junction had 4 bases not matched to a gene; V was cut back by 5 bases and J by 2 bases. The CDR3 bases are TGTGCCAGCAGTCCCCAGGGGGCCAACTATGGCTACACCTTC. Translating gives CASSPQGANYGYTF.

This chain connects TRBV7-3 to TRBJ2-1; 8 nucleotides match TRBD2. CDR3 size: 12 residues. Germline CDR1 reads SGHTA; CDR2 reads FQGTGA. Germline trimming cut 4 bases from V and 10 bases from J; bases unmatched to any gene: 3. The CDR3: CASSSGGLEQFF. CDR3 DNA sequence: TGTGCCAGCAGCTCGGGGGGGCTGGAGCAGTTCTTC. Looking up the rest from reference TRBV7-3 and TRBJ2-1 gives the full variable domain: GAGVSQTPSNKVTEKGKYVELRCDPISGHTALYWYRQSLGQGPEFLIYFQGTGAADDSGLPNDRFFAVRPEGSVSTLKIQRTERGDSAVYLCASSSGGLEQFFGPGTRLTVL.

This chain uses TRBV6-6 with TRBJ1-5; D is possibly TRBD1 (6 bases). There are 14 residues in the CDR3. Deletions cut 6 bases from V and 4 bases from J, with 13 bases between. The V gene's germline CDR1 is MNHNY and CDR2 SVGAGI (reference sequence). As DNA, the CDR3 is TGTGCCAGCAGCTCGACAGGTGGGAATCAGCCCCAGCATTTT. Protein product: CASSSTGGNQPQHF.

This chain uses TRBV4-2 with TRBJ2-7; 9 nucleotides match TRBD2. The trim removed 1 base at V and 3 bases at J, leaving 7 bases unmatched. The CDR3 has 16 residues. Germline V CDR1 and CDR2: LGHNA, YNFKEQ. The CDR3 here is CASSQAAGGPGYEQYF. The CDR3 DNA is TGTGCCAGCAGCCAAGCCGCGGGAGGGCCGGGCTACGAGCAGTACTTC.